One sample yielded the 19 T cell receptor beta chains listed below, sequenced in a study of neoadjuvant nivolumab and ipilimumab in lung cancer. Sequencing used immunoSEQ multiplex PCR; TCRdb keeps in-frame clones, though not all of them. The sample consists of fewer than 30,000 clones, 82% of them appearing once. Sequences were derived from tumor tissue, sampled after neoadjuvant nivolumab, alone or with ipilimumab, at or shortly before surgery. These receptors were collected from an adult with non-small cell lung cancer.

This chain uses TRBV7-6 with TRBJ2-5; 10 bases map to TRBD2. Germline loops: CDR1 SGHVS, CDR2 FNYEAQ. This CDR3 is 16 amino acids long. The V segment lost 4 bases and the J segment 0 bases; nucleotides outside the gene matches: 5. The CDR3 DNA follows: TGTGCCAGCAGCTCTCCTAGCGGGAGAGACCAAGAGACCCAGTACTTC. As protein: CASSSPSGRDQETQYF. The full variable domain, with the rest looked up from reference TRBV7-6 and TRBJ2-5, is GAGVSQSPRYKVTKRGQDVALRCDPISGHVSLYWYRQALGQGPEFLTYFNYEAQQDKSGLPNDRFSAERPEGSISTLTIQRTEQRDSAMYRCASSSPSGRDQETQYFGPGTRLLVL.

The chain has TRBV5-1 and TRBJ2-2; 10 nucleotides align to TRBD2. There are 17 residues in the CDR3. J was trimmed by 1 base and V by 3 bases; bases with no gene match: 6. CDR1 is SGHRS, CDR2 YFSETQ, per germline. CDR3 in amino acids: CASSSRGLAVNTGELFF. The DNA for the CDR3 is TGCGCCAGCAGCTCGCGAGGACTAGCGGTGAACACCGGGGAGCTGTTTTTT. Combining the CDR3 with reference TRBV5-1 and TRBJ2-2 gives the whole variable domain KAGVTQTPRYLIKTRGQQVTLSCSPISGHRSVSWYQQTPGQGLQFLFEYFSETQRNKGNFPGRFSGRQFSNSRSEMNVSTLELGDSALYLCASSSRGLAVNTGELFFGEGSRLTVL.

The CDR3 DNA reads as TGCGCCAGCAGTGAGAGAAGCAGCTACGAGCAGTACTTC. Its translation: CASSERSSYEQYF. The J gene is TRBJ2-7, the V gene TRBV10-1, with unresolved D. V gave up 2 bases and J gave up 3 bases, with 8 bases separating them. Germline CDR1 reads WNHNN; CDR2 reads SYGVQD (reference sequence). This CDR3 has 13 amino acids.

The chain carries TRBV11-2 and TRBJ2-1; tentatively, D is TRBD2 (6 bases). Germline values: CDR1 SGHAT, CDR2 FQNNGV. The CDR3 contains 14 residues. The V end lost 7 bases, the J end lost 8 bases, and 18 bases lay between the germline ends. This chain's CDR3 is CASTIRVVADEQFF. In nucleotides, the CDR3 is TGTGCCAGCACCATAAGAGTTGTAGCGGATGAGCAGTTCTTC.

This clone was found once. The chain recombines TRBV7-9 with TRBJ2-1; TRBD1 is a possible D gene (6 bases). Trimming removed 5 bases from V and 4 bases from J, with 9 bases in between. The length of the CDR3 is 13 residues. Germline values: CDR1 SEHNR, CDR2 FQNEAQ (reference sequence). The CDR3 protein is CASSQDSYNEQFF. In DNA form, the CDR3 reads TGTGCCAGCAGCCAGGACAGTTACAATGAGCAGTTCTTC.

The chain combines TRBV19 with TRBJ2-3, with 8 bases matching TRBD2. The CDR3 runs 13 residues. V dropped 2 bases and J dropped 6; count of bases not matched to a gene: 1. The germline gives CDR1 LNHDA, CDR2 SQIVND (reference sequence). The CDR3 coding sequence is TGTGCCAGTAGTATACAGCGGGAGGATACGCAGTATTTT. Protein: CASSIQREDTQYF.

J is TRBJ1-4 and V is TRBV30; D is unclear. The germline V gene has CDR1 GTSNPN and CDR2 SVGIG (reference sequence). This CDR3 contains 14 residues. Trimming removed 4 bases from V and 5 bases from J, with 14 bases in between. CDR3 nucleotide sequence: TGTGCCTGGAATGTCGGGATATCGAATGAAAAACTGTTTTTT. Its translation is CAWNVGISNEKLFF.

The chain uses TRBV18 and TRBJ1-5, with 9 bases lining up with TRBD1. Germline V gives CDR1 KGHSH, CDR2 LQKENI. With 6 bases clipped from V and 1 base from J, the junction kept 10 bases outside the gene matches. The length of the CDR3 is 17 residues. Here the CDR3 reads CASSRAGTGSSNQPQHF. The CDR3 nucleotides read TGTGCCAGCTCGCGGGCCGGGACAGGGTCAAGCAATCAGCCCCAGCATTTT.

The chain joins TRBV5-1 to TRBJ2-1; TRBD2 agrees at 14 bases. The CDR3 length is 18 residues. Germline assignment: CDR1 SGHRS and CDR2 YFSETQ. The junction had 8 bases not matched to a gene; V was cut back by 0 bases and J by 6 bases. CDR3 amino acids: CASSLGPGLAGVPNEQFF. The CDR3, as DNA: TGCGCCAGCAGCTTGGGCCCGGGACTAGCGGGAGTGCCCAATGAGCAGTTCTTC.

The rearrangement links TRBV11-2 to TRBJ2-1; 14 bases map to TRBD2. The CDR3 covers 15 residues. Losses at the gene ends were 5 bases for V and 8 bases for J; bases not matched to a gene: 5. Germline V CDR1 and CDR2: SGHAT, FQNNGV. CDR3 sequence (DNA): TGTGCCAGCAGCATGACTAGCGGGAGGGCCTATGAGCAGTTCTTC. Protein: CASSMTSGRAYEQFF.

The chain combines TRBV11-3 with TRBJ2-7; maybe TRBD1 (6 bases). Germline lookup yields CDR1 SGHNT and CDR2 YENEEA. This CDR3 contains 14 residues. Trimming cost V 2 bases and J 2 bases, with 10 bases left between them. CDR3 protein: CASSLTQGAYEQYF. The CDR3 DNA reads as TGTGCCAGCAGCTTAACACAGGGAGCCTACGAGCAGTACTTC.

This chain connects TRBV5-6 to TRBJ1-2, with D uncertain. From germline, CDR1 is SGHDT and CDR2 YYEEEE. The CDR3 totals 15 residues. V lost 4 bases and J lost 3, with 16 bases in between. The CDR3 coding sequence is TGTGCCAGCAGCCCCCTCCCTGGGAGGGACTATGGCTACACCTTC. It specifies CASSPLPGRDYGYTF.

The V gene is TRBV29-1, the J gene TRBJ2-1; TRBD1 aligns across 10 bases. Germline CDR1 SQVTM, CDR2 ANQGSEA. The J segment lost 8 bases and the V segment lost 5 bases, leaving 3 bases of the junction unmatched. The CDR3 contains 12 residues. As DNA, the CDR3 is TGCAGCGTTTGGACAGGGGGGGATGAGCAGTTCTTC. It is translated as CSVWTGGDEQFF.

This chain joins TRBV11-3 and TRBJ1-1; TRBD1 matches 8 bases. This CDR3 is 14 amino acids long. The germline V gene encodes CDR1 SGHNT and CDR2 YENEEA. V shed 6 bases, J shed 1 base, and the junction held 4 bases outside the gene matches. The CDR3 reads CASSLQGENTEAFF. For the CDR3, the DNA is TGTGCCAGCAGTCTACAGGGGGAGAACACTGAAGCTTTCTTT.

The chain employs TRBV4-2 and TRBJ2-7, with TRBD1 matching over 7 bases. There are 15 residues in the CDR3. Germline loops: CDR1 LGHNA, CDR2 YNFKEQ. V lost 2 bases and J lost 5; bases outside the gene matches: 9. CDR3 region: CASSQTMIQGDEQYF. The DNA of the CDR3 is TGTGCCAGCAGCCAAACTATGATTCAGGGGGACGAGCAGTACTTC.

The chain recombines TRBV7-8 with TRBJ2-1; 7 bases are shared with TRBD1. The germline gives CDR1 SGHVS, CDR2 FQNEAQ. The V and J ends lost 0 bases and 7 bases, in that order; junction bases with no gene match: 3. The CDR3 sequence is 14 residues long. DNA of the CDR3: TGTGCCAGCAGCTTAGCAGGGGGCTCAAATGAGCAGTTCTTC. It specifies CASSLAGGSNEQFF.

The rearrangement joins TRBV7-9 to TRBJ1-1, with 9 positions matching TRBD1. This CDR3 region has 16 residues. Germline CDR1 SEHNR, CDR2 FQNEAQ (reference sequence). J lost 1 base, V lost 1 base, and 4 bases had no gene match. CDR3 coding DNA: TGTGCCAGCAGCTTAGGGGGACAGGGACCGAACACTGAAGCTTTCTTT. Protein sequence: CASSLGGQGPNTEAFF.

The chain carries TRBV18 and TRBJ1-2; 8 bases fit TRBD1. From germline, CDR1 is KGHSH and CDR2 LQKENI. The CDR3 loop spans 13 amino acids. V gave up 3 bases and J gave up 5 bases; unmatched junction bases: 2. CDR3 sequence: CASSPTGEYGYTF. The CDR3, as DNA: TGTGCCAGCTCACCGACAGGGGAGTATGGCTACACCTTC.

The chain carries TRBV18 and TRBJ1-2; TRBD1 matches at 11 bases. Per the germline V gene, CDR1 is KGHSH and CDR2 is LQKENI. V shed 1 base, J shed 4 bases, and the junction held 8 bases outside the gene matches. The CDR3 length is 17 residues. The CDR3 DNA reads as TGTGCCAGCTCACCACTGGGGCAGGGACAGGGGGTCTATGGCTACACCTTC. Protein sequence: CASSPLGQGQGVYGYTF.